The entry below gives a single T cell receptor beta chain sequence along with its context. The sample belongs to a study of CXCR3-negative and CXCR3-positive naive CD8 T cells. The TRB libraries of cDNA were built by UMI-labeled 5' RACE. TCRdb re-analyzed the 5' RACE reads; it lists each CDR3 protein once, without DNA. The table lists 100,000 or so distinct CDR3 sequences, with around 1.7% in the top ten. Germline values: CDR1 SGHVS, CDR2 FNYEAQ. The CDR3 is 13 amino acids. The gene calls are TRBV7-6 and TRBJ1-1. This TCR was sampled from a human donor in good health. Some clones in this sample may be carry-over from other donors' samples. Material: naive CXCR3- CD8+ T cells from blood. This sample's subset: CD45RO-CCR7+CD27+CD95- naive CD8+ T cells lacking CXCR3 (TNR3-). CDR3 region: CASSDLINTEAFF.